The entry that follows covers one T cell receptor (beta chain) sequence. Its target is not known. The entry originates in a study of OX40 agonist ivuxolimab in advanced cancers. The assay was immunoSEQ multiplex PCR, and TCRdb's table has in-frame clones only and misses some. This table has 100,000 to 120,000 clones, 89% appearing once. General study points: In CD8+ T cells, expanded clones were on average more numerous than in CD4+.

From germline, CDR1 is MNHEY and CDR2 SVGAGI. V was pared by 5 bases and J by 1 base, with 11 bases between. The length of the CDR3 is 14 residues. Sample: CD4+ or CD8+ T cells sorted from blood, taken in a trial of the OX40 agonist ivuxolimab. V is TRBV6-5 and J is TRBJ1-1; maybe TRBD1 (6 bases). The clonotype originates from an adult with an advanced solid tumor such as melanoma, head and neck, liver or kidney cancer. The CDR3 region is CASSPRTENTEAFF. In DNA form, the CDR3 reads TGTGCCAGCAGTCCTAGGACAGAGAACACTGAAGCTTTCTTT.